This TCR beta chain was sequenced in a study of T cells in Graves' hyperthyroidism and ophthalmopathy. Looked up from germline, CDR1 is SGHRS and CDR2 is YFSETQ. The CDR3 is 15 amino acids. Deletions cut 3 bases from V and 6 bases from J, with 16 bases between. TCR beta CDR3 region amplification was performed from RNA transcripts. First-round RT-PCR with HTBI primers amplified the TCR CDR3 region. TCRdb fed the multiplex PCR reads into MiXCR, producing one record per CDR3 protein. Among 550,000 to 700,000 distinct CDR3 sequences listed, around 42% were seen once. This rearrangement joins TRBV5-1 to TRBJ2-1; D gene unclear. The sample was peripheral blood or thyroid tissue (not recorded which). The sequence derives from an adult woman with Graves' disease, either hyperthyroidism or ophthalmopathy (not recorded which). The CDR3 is CASSSGPERGNEQFF. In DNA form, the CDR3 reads TGCGCCAGCAGCTCTGGCCCGGAACGAGGCAATGAGCAGTTCTTC.